This record covers a single T cell receptor (beta chain). These data come from a study of blood T cell repertoires in COVID-19. Study information: The study drew acute and convalescent COVID-19 samples from the United States, Italy and Spain. From T cells, B-cell-depleted T cells, or PBMCs came the material, which was cDNA or gDNA.

The assay was immunoSEQ multiplex PCR, and TCRdb's table has in-frame clones only and misses some. The data contain under 350,000 clones, around nine tenths of them singletons. Trimming pared 5 bases from V and 4 bases from J, leaving 8 bases between. The CDR3 extends over 12 amino acids. Per the germline V gene, CDR1 is SGHTA and CDR2 is FQGNSA. V is TRBV7-2 and J is TRBJ1-1; D gene unclear. The sequencing sample was made of peripheral blood. The source is a man between 65 and 79 years old with acute or convalescent COVID-19. The DNA of the CDR3 is TGTGCCAGCAGCCCCAATCCCACTGAAGCTTTCTTT. Residues: CASSPNPTEAFF.